This TCR beta chain was recorded in a study of response to subunit inactivated influenza vaccine. TCRdb reprocessed the RT-PCR reads via MiXCR and lists one record per CDR3 protein. The sample carries around 750,000 distinct CDR3 sequences, around 20% recorded once. This CDR3 region has 16 residues. The ends lost 5 bases at V and 6 bases at J; junction bases unmatched: 11. Looked up from germline, CDR1 is SGHDT and CDR2 is YYEEEE. The origin of this receptor is a man in his fifties who received an inactivated influenza vaccine. The chain combines TRBV5-6 with TRBJ2-1; 10 nucleotides align to TRBD2. This specimen was PBMCs from blood, taken more than 4 days after vaccination. CDR3: CASSRRLAGLSNEQFF. CDR3 coding DNA: TGTGCCAGCAGTCGTCGACTAGCGGGTTTATCCAATGAGCAGTTCTTC.